This entry concerns a single T cell receptor beta chain. The CDR3 length is 16 residues. Germline CDR1 is SGHVS and CDR2 is FNYEAQ. Losses at the gene ends were 5 bases for V and 1 base for J; bases not matched to a gene: 6. This sample stems from a study of OX40 agonist ivuxolimab in advanced cancers. Profiled with immunoSEQ multiplex PCR; TCRdb holds only in-frame clones, not every one. The sample holds some 97,000 clones, about 91% seen once. This chain connects TRBV7-6 to TRBJ2-7; 12 bases match TRBD2. Sequenced here: CD4+ or CD8+ T cells sorted from blood, sampled in a trial of the OX40 agonist ivuxolimab. The TCR was taken from an adult with an advanced solid tumor such as melanoma, head and neck, liver or kidney cancer. CDR3 loop: CASSPRLAGGSYEQYF. The DNA of the CDR3 is TGTGCCAGCAGCCCCCGTCTAGCGGGGGGGTCCTACGAGCAGTACTTC.